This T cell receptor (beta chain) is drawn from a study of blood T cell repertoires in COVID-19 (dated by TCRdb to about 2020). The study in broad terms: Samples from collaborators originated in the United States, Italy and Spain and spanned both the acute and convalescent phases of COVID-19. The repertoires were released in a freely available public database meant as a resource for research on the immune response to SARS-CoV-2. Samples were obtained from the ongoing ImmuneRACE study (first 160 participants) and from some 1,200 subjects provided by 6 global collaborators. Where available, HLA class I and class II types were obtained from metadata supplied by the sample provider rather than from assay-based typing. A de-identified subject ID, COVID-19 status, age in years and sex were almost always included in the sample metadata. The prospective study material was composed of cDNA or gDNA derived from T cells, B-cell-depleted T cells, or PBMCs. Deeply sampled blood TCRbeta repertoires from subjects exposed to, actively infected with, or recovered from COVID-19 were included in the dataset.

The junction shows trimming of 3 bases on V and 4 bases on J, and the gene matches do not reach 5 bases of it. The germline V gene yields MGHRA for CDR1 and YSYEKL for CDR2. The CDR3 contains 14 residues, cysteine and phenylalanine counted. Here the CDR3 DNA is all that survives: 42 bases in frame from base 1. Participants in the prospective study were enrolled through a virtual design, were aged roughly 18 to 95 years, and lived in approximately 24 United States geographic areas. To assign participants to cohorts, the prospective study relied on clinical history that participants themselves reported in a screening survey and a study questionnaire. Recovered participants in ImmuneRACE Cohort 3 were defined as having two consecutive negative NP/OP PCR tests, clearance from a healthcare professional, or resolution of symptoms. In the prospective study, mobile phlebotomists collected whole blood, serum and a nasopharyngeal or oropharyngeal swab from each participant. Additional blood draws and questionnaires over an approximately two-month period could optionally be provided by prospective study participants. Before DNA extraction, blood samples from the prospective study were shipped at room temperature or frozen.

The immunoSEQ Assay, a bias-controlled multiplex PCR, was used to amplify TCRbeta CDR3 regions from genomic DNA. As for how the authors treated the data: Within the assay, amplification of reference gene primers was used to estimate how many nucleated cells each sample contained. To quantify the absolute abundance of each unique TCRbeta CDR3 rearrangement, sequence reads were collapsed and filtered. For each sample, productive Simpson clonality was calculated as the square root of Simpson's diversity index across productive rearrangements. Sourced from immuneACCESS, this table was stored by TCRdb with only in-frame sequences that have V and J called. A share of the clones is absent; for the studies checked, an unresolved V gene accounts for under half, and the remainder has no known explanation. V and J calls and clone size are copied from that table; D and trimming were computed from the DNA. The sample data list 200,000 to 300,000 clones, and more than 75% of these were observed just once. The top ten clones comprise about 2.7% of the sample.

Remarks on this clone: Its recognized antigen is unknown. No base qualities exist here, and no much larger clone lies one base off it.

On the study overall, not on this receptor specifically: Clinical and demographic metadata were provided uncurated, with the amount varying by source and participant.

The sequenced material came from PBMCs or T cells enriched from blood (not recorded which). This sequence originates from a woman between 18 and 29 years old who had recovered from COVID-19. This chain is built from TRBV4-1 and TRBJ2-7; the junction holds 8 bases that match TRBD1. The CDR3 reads CASSQTGTGYEQYF. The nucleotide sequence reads TGCGCCAGCAGCCAGACCGGGACAGGATACGAGCAGTACTTC.